What follows are 28 T cell receptor beta chains derived from one specimen sequenced in a study of T cell repertoires in cytomegalovirus infection. TCRdb re-analysed the reads in MiXCR, keeping a single row per CDR3 protein. The sample has roughly 630,000 distinct CDR3 sequences, approximately 24% seen once; the top ten hold 6.5% to 10%. The sequenced material came from CD8+ T cells from PBMCs. Source of these receptors: a human donor in good health (CMV status not recorded). Some clones in this sample may be carry-over from other donors' samples.

Concerning this clonotype: A read error is possible here, since a much larger clone lies one base away. V and J are TRBV25-1 and TRBJ1-2; D not certain. Trimming took off 8 bases at V and 8 bases at J, with 9 bases between the two ends. CDR3 length: 10 amino acids. The germline gives CDR1 MGHDK, CDR2 SYGVNS. This CDR3 reads CASGPPGYTF. The DNA of the CDR3 is TGTGCCAGCGGCCCCCCCGGCTACACCTTC.

The chain links TRBV7-9 to TRBJ1-5; TRBD1 might be the D (5 bases). V dropped 4 bases and J dropped 4 bases, with 11 bases sitting between them. CDR3 length equals 14 residues. Looked up from germline, CDR1 is SEHNR and CDR2 is FQNEAQ (reference sequence). The CDR3 sequence: CASSSAKGNQPQHF. The CDR3 nucleotides read TGTGCCAGCAGCTCAGCAAAGGGGAATCAGCCCCAGCATTTT.

This clonotype came up a few times. This CDR3 is CASSSPIGVAEQYF. The CDR3 coding sequence is TGTGCCAGCAGCTCCCCCATCGGGGTTGCCGAGCAGTACTTC. This rearrangement joins TRBV7-9 to TRBJ2-7, with a weak D call TRBD2 (5 bases). Germline V gene data show CDR1 as SEHNR and CDR2 as FQNEAQ (reference sequence). CDR3 length: 14 residues. The V gene lost 4 bases and the J gene lost 6 bases, with 16 bases spanning the gap.

This clonotype has just one count. The genes are TRBV28 and TRBJ2-3, with D unresolved. This CDR3 region has 14 residues. Germline values: CDR1 MDHEN, CDR2 SYDVKM. V was pared by 2 bases and J by 4 bases, with 10 bases between. CDR3 sequence: CASSLRSTADTQYF. The CDR3 nucleotides are TGTGCCAGCAGTTTAAGGAGCACAGCAGATACGCAGTATTTT.

This clonotype has a handful of counts. The J gene is TRBJ2-3, the V gene TRBV2, with TRBD1 matching over 7 bases. Unmatched junction bases numbered 4, after V lost 4 bases and J lost 3 bases. The CDR3 runs 14 residues. Per the germline V gene, CDR1 is SNHLY and CDR2 is FYNNEI. The CDR3 DNA follows: TGTGCCAGCAGTGCGCGACAGGGTACAGATACGCAGTATTTT. Translating gives CASSARQGTDTQYF.

This clonotype was counted between two and nine times. This chain connects TRBV12-3 or TRBV12-4 to TRBJ1-1; perhaps TRBD1 as D (6 bases). V dropped 6 bases and J dropped 4 bases, with 24 bases sitting between them. The CDR3 loop spans 17 amino acids. The CDR3 sequence is CASSTMDRMGLVTEAFF. The CDR3 region has the DNA TGTGCCAGCAGCACGATGGACAGAATGGGTTTGGTCACTGAAGCTTTCTTT.

The chain links TRBV5-8 to TRBJ2-1, with TRBD2 matching over 12 bases. The CDR3 spans 18 residues. The ends lost 0 bases at V and 2 bases at J; junction bases unmatched: 6. The germline V gene has CDR1 SGHTS and CDR2 YDEGEE. CDR3 in amino acids: CASSLAFRLAGAYNEQFF. The CDR3 DNA is TGTGCCAGCAGCTTGGCCTTTCGACTAGCGGGGGCCTACAATGAGCAGTTCTTC. Full variable domain (outside the CDR3, taken from reference TRBV5-8 and TRBJ2-1): EAGVTQSPTHLIKTRGQQATLRCSPISGHTSVYWYQQALGLGLQFLLWYDEGEERNRGNFPPRFSGRQFPNYSSELNVNALELEDSALYLCASSLAFRLAGAYNEQFFGPGTRLTVL.

The J gene is TRBJ2-7, the V gene TRBV27, with D maybe TRBD1 (6 bases). Germline assignment: CDR1 MNHEY and CDR2 SMNVEV (reference sequence). V lost 3 bases, J lost 4 bases, and 13 bases lay in between. This CDR3 comprises 14 residues. CDR3 sequence (DNA): TGTGCCAGCAGTTTCGCAGGGGAAGGGTACGAGCAGTACTTC. It is translated as CASSFAGEGYEQYF.

This clonotype was counted ten times or more. The J gene is TRBJ2-7, the V gene TRBV28; D possibly corresponds to TRBD1 (6 bases). This CDR3 comprises 12 residues. Germline V CDR1 and CDR2: MDHEN, SYDVKM. V lost 5 bases, J lost 5 bases, and 10 bases lay in between. In nucleotides, the CDR3 is TGTGCCAGCAGTCCAGGGGCAAACGAGCAGTACGTC. It translates to CASSPGANEQYV.

Many counts were recorded for this clonotype. The rearrangement uses TRBV5-5 and TRBJ2-3; 16 positions agree with TRBD2. CDR1 and CDR2 from the germline V gene are SGHKS and YYEKEE (reference sequence). The CDR3 has 17 residues. The V gene end was trimmed by 2 bases and the J gene end by 1 base; junction bases not matched to a gene: 1. The CDR3 DNA is TGTGCCAGCAGCTTTGGGACTAGCGGGGGGGGCACAGATACGCAGTATTTT. It specifies CASSFGTSGGGTDTQYF.

V gene TRBV6-6 combines with J gene TRBJ2-5; D possibly corresponds to TRBD2 (6 bases). The germline V gene has CDR1 MNHNY and CDR2 SVGAGI (reference sequence). The V gene lost 6 bases and the J gene lost 3 bases, with 11 bases spanning the gap. The CDR3 runs to 13 residues. CDR3 bases: TGTGCCAGCAGCTCGGGAGCAAAAGAGACCCAGTACTTC. Translating it yields CASSSGAKETQYF.

The chain joins TRBV7-6 to TRBJ1-1; 7 positions match TRBD1. V lost 5 bases, J lost 3 bases, and 12 bases stayed unmatched. Looked up from germline, CDR1 is SGHVS and CDR2 is FNYEAQ. This CDR3 is built from 16 residues. The CDR3 here is CASSPEGAEWYTEAFF. CDR3 coding DNA: TGTGCCAGCAGCCCCGAGGGGGCGGAATGGTACACTGAAGCTTTCTTT. Together with reference TRBV7-6 and TRBJ1-1, the CDR3 gives the full variable domain: GAGVSQSPRYKVTKRGQDVALRCDPISGHVSLYWYRQALGQGPEFLTYFNYEAQQDKSGLPNDRFSAERPEGSISTLTIQRTEQRDSAMYRCASSPEGAEWYTEAFFGQGTRLTVV.

The sample holds a few counts of this clonotype. The rearrangement links TRBV12-3 or TRBV12-4 to TRBJ2-7; 8 bases match TRBD2. This CDR3 has 14 residues. With 3 bases clipped from V and 4 bases from J, the junction kept 5 bases outside the gene matches. This CDR3 is CASSFGGGGYEQYF. As DNA, the CDR3 is TGTGCCAGCAGTTTCGGGGGGGGAGGTTACGAGCAGTACTTC.

This clonotype was observed many times. The chain combines TRBV7-2 with TRBJ2-7, with 10 bases that match TRBD2. With V trimmed by 5 bases and J by 0 bases, 4 bases remained unmatched. This CDR3 region has 15 residues. Germline V gene lookup returns CDR1 SGHTA and CDR2 FQGNSA. The DNA for the CDR3 is TGTGCCAGCAGCATTAGCGGGGGGAACTCCTACGAGCAGTACTTC. It encodes CASSISGGNSYEQYF.

In this sample, this clonotype turned up a few times. The chain combines TRBV3-1 with TRBJ2-7, with 7 nucleotides matching TRBD1. V was pared by 5 bases and J by 4 bases, with 8 bases of the junction left unmatched. CDR1 and CDR2 from the germline V gene are LGHDT and YNNKEL (reference sequence). The CDR3 is 14 residues long. Here the CDR3 reads CASSDRDSGYEQYF. CDR3 sequence (DNA): TGTGCCAGCAGCGACCGGGACAGTGGTTACGAGCAGTACTTC.

This clonotype was observed a handful of times. V usage is TRBV6-5 and J usage is TRBJ2-4; 9 bases line up with TRBD2. This CDR3 is built from 14 residues. The germline V gene encodes CDR1 MNHEY and CDR2 SVGAGI. Unmatched junction bases numbered 9, after V lost 6 bases and J lost 9 bases. CDR3 region: CASRLQRGAGIQYF. CDR3 in DNA: TGTGCCAGCAGGTTACAGCGGGGGGCGGGCATTCAGTACTTC.

The chain has TRBV28 and TRBJ2-7, with a possible D match to TRBD1 (5 bases). The V and J ends lost 5 bases and 2 bases respectively, with 13 bases between them. The CDR3 runs 14 residues. From germline, CDR1 is MDHEN and CDR2 SYDVKM. CDR3 sequence (DNA): TGTGCCAGCAGTCCCCGAGAACAGGCCTACGAGCAGTACGTC. This gives the protein CASSPREQAYEQYV.

The table lists this clonotype with many counts. The V gene is TRBV7-2, the J gene TRBJ2-2; 7 positions match TRBD1. CDR1 is SGHTA, CDR2 FQGNSA, per germline. Losses at the gene ends were 7 bases for V and 6 bases for J; bases not matched to a gene: 8. The CDR3 is 14 residues long. The CDR3 region has the DNA TGTGCCAGCACCCAGGGGGTAGGCCCCGGGGAGCTGTTTTTT. Protein sequence: CASTQGVGPGELFF.

This clonotype was picked up a small number of times. V gene TRBV6-6 combines with J gene TRBJ2-3; D possibly matches TRBD1 or TRBD2 (5 bases each). CDR3 size: 16 residues. Germline V gene sequence: CDR1 MNHNY, CDR2 SVGAGI (reference sequence). Between the trimmed V and J ends, which lost 8 bases and 3 bases, there was a span of 21 bases. The CDR3 protein is CASLPGRGRETDTQYF. CDR3 nucleotide sequence: TGTGCCAGCTTACCTGGTCGGGGCAGGGAGACAGATACGCAGTATTTT.

This clonotype was found many times. The rearrangement uses TRBV12-3 or TRBV12-4 and TRBJ1-4, with 7 nucleotides matching TRBD1. V was clipped by 5 bases and J by 5 bases; unmatched bases: 8. CDR3 length: 15 residues. CDR3 nucleotides: TGTGCCAGCAGTCTCCTACAGGGGATGAATGAAAAACTGTTTTTT. Amino acid sequence: CASSLLQGMNEKLFF.

A word on this clonotype: With a much larger clone just one base away, this may be a read error. This sequence joins TRBV7-2 and TRBJ1-6, with D unclear. Germline V gene sequence: CDR1 SGHTA, CDR2 FQGNSA. V dropped 4 bases and J dropped 9 bases, with 16 bases sitting between them. This CDR3 is 15 amino acids long. CDR3 bases: TGTGCCAGCAGCTCAGAATGGGGTGAGGCTTCACCCCTCCACTTT. Translating gives CASSSEWGEASPLHF.

This clonotype was counted ten times or more. The chain couples TRBV12-3 or TRBV12-4 to TRBJ2-5; no definite D call. This CDR3 has 12 residues. V dropped 4 bases and J dropped 5 bases, with 8 bases sitting between them. This chain's CDR3 is CASSSVWETQYF. The CDR3 bases are TGTGCCAGCAGTTCGGTGTGGGAGACCCAGTACTTC.

A note on this clonotype: With a much larger clone just one base away, this may be a read error. The rearrangement joins TRBV6-1 to TRBJ1-1; no clear D. V was trimmed by 6 bases and J by 7 bases, leaving 9 bases between them. Germline V gives CDR1 MNHNS, CDR2 SASEGT. This CDR3 is 11 amino acids long. CDR3 DNA: TGTGCCAGCAGCTTAGACGGTGAAGCTTTCTTT. It encodes CASSLDGEAFF.

The chain is built from TRBV10-3 and TRBJ2-7, with a tentative D call TRBD1 (5 bases). Per the germline V gene, CDR1 is ENHRY and CDR2 is SYGVKD. V lost 0 bases to trimming and J lost 1 base, with 13 bases between them. CDR3 size: 16 residues. The CDR3 protein is CAISESVGAPSYEQYV. CDR3 in DNA: TGTGCCATCAGTGAGTCGGTAGGGGCACCGTCCTACGAGCAGTACGTC.

As to this clonotype: Just one base apart from a much larger clone, this may be a read error. The rearrangement links TRBV7-8 to TRBJ1-4; D not resolved. CDR1 and CDR2 from the germline V gene are SGHVS and FQNEAQ. The CDR3 is 15 amino acids. The CDR3 DNA sequence: TGTGTCAGCAGCTCATTAGACGGGAGAGGCGAAAAACTGTTTTTT. Its protein product is CVSSSLDGRGEKLFF.

There are many counts of this clonotype. V is TRBV7-2 and J is TRBJ1-1, with a tentative D call TRBD1 (5 bases). V was pared by 5 bases and J by 6 bases, with 22 bases between. Germline lookup yields CDR1 SGHTA and CDR2 FQGNSA. The CDR3 extends over 16 amino acids. Written as DNA, the CDR3 is TGTGCCAGCAGCGCAGGCACAGTCCACTGGGACCCTGAAGCTTTCTTT. It encodes CASSAGTVHWDPEAFF.

The chain is built from TRBV6-6 and TRBJ1-2, with D perhaps matching TRBD1 (6 bases). This CDR3 region has 12 residues. V was trimmed by 5 bases and J by 7 bases, leaving 11 bases between them. Germline V gene lookup returns CDR1 MNHNY and CDR2 SVGAGI (reference sequence). The CDR3 loop is CASSGVGGGYTF. The CDR3 DNA is TGTGCCAGCAGTGGGGTAGGGGGTGGCTACACCTTC.

Here the CDR3 DNA reads TGTGCCAGCAGCCCACAGGGGATGAACACTGAAGCTTTCTTT. Amino acids: CASSPQGMNTEAFF. The chain joins TRBV7-9 to TRBJ1-1, with TRBD1 matching over 7 bases. This CDR3 is built from 14 residues. V lost 5 bases, J lost 0 bases, and 3 bases stayed unmatched. Germline loops: CDR1 SEHNR, CDR2 FQNEAQ (reference sequence).